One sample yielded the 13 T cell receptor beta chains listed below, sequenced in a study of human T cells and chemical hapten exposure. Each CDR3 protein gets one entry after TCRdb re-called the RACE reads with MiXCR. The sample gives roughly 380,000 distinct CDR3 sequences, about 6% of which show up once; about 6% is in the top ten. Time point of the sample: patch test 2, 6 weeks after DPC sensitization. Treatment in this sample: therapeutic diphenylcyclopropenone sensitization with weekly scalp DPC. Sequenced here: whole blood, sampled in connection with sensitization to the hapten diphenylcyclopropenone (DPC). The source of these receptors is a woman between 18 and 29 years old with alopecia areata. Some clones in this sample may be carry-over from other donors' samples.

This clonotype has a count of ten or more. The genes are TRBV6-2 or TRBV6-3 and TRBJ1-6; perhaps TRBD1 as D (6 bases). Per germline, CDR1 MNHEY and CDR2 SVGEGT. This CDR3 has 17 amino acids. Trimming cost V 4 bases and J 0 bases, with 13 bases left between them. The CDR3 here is CASSSVGQSSYNSPLHF. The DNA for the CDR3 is TGTGCCAGCAGTTCCGTCGGACAGAGCTCCTATAATTCACCCCTCCACTTT.

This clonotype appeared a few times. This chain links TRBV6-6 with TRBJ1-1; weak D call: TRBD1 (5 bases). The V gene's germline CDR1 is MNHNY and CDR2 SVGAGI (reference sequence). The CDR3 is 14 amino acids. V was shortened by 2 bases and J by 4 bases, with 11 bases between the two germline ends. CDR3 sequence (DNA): TGTGCCAGCAGTTACGGACGACAGATCACTGAAGCTTTCTTT. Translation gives CASSYGRQITEAFF.

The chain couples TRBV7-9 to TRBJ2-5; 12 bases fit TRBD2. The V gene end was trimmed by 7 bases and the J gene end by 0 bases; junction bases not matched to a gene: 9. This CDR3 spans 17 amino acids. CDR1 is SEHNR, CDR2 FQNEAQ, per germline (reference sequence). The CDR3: CASTRASGGADQETQYF. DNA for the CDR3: TGTGCCAGCACCCGGGCTAGCGGGGGGGCTGACCAAGAGACCCAGTACTTC. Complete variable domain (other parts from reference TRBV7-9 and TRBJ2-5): DTGVSQNPRHKITKRGQNVTFRCDPISEHNRLYWYRQTLGQGPEFLTYFQNEAQLEKSRLLSDRFSAERPKGSFSTLEIQRTEQGDSAMYLCASTRASGGADQETQYFGPGTRLLVL.

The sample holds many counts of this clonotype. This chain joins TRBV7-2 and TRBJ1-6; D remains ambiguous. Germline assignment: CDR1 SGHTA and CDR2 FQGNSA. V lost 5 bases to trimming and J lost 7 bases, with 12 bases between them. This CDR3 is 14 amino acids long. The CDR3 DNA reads TGTGCCAGCAGCCCTGGAGGCAGCAATTCACCCCTCCACTTT. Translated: CASSPGGSNSPLHF.

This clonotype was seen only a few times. In DNA, the CDR3 is TGTGCCAGCAGTTACTTTAGCGGGGGGGCCGGGGAGCTGTTTTTT. This gives the protein CASSYFSGGAGELFF. The chain uses TRBV6-5 and TRBJ2-2, with 11 bases aligning to TRBD2. From germline, CDR1 is MNHEY and CDR2 SVGAGI. V shed 1 base and J 6 bases; nucleotides not matched to a gene: 1. The length of the CDR3 is 15 residues.

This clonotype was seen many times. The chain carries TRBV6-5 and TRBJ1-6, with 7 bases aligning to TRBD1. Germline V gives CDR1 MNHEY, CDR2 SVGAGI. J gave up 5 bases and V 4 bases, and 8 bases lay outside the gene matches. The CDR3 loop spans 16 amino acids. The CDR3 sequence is CASSFGQAVNNSPLHF. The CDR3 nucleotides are TGTGCCAGCAGTTTTGGACAGGCGGTCAATAATTCACCCCTCCACTTT.

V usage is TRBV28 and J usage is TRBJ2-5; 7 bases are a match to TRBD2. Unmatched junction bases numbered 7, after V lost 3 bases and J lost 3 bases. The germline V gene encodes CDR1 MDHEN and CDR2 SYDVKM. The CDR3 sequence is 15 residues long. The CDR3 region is CASSFFTGGEETQYF. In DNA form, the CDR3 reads TGTGCCAGCAGTTTCTTTACTGGGGGGGAAGAGACCCAGTACTTC. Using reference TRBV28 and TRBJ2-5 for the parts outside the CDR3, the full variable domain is DVKVTQSSRYLVKRTGEKVFLECVQDMDHENMFWYRQDPGLGLRLIYFSYDVKMKEKGDIPEGYSVSREKKERFSLILESASTNQTSMYLCASSFFTGGEETQYFGPGTRLLVL.

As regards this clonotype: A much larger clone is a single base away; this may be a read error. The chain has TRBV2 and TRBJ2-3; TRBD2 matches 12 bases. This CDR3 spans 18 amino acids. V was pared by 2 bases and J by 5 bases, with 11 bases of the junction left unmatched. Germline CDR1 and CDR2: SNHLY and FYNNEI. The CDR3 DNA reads TGTGCCAGCAGTGAATTGGCTAGCGGGGGGGCCGCAATAGATACGCAGTATTTT. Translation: CASSELASGGAAIDTQYF.

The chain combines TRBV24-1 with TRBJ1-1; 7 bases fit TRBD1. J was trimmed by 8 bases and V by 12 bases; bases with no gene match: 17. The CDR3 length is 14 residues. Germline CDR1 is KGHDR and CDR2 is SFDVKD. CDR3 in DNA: TGTGCCGCCTGGATGGACAGGCCCACTAAGGAAGCTTTCTTT. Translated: CAAWMDRPTKEAFF.

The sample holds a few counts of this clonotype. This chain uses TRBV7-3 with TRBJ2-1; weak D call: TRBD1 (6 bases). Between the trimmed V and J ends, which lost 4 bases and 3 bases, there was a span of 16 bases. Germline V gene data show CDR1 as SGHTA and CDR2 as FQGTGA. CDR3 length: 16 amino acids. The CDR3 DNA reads TGTGCCAGCAGCTCAGGTGGGGGCGGTGGCTACAATGAGCAGTTCTTC. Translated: CASSSGGGGGYNEQFF.

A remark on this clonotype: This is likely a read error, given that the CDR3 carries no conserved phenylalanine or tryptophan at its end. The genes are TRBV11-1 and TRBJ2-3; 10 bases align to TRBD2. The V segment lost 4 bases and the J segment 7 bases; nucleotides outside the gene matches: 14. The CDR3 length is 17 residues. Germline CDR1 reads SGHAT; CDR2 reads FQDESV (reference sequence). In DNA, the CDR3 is TGTGCCAGCAGCTCGCCGGGACTAGCGAACGAATGGAATACGCAGTATTAT. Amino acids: CASSSPGLANEWNTQYY.

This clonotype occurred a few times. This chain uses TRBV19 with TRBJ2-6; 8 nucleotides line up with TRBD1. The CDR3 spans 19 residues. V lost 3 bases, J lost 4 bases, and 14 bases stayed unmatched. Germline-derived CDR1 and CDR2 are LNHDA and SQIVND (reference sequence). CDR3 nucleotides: TGTGCCAGTAGTATCCGACAGGGGACAAGCCCTCAAGGGGCCAACGTCCTGACTTTC. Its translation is CASSIRQGTSPQGANVLTF. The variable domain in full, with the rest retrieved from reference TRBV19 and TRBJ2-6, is DGGITQSPKYLFRKEGQNVTLSCEQNLNHDAMYWYRQDPGQGLRLIYYSQIVNDFQKGDIAEGYSVSREKKESFPLTVTSAQKNPTAFYLCASSIRQGTSPQGANVLTFGAGSRLTVL.

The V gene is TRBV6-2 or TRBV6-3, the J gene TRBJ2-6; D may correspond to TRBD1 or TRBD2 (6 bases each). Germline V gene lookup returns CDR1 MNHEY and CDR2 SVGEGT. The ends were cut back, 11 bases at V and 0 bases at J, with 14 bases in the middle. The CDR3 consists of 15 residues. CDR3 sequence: CACTGGGSGANVLTF. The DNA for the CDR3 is TGTGCCTGCACAGGAGGGGGCTCTGGGGCCAACGTCCTGACTTTC.